Here is one T cell receptor beta chain with its context. The table lists this clonotype with many counts. Its antigen is still unknown. The input lacks base qualities; no much larger clone sits a single base away. The data are from a study (dated by TCRdb to between 2015 and 2016). The library came from RT-PCR. Sequenced on an Illumina MiSeq. Clones were called with MiXCR by TCRdb after fastp trimmed the public reads at Q25, and only in-frame beta chains were retained. For every CDR3 protein sequence, its rows merge into one entry that carries the most common genes and DNA. This sample gives about 700,000 distinct CDR3 sequences in total; 12% to 15% of them show up just once. 3.6% of the sample comes from the top ten. Counted from cysteine to phenylalanine, this CDR3 has 17 amino acids. Only CDR3 DNA is held: 51 bases, read in frame from base 1. V is reduced by 5 bases and J by 4 bases, leaving a spacing of 21 bases between them. CDR1 and CDR2 were assigned from the germline V gene as SGHTA and FQGNSA.

The receptor's source is a female donor in good health, serving as a healthy control. Sequenced material: memory CD4+ T cells from blood. The rearrangement joined TRBV7-2 to TRBJ2-1, with a tentative D gene TRBD1 over 6 matching bases. CDR3 region: CASSPRIGIGQYNEQFF. The sequenced DNA: TGTGCCAGCAGCCCCCGAATAGGTATAGGACAGTACAATGAGCAGTTCTTC.